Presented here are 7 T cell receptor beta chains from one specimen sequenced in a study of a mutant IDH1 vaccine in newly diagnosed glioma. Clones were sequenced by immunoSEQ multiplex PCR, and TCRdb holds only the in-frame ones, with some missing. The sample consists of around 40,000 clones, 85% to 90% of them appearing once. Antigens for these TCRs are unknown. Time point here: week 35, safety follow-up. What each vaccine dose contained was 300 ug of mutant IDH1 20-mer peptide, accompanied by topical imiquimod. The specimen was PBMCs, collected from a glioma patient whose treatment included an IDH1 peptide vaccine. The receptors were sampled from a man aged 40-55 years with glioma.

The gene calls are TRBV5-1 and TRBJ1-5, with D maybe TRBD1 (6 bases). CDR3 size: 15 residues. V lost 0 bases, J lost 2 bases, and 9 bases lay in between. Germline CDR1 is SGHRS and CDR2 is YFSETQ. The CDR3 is CASSLGAGGNQPQHF. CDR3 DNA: TGCGCCAGCAGCTTGGGGGCAGGGGGCAATCAGCCCCAGCATTTT.

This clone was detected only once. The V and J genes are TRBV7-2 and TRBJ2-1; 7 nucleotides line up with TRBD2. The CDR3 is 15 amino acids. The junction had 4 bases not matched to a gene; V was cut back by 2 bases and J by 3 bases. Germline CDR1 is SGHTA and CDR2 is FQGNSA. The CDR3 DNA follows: TGTGCCAGCAGCTTACGCGGGAGTTTCTACAATGAGCAGTTCTTC. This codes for CASSLRGSFYNEQFF.

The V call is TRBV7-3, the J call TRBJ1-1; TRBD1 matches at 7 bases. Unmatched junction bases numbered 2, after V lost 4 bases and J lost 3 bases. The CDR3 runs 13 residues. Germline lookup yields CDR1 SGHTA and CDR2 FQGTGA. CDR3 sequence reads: CASSSRGDTEAFF. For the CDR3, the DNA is TGTGCCAGCAGCTCCAGGGGGGACACTGAAGCTTTCTTT.

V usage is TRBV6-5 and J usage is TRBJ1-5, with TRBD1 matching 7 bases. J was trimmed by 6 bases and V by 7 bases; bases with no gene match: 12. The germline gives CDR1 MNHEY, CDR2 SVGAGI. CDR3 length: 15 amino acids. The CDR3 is CASKKDRAESQPQHF. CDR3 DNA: TGTGCCAGCAAAAAAGACAGGGCGGAGAGTCAGCCCCAGCATTTT.

The CDR3 coding sequence is TGTGCCAGCTCACCACAAGGGGCAGGGAGTAACACTGAAGCTTTCTTT. Residues: CASSPQGAGSNTEAFF. V is TRBV18 and J is TRBJ1-1, with TRBD1 as a possible D gene (5 bases). Germline V gene data show CDR1 as KGHSH and CDR2 as LQKENI. Trimming removed 1 base at V and 2 bases at J, with 14 bases between. This CDR3 spans 16 amino acids.

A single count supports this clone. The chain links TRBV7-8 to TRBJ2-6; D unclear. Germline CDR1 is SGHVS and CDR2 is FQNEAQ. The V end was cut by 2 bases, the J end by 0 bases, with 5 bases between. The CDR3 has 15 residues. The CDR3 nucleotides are TGTGCCAGCAGCTTAAGGGACTCTGGGGCCAACGTCCTGACTTTC. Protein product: CASSLRDSGANVLTF.

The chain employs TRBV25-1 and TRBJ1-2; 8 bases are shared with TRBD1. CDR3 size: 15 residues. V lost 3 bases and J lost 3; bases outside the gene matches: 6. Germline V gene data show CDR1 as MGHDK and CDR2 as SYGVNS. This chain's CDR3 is CASSDTGQGDYGYTF. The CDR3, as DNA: TGTGCCAGCAGTGACACTGGACAGGGTGACTATGGCTACACCTTC.